This T cell receptor (beta chain) was recorded in a study of blood T cell repertoires in COVID-19. For the study at large: The United States, Italy and Spain supplied acute and convalescent COVID-19 samples.

TCRdb's copy holds only in-frame clones and misses some; the assay was immunoSEQ multiplex PCR. Among approximately 77,000 clones listed, approximately 76% were seen once. Trimming removed 5 bases at V and 2 bases at J, with 13 bases between. CDR1 and CDR2 from the germline V gene are LGHDT and YNNKEL (reference sequence). The CDR3 loop spans 15 amino acids. V gene TRBV3-1 (or the pseudogene TRBV3-2) combines with J gene TRBJ1-3; D gene ambiguous. The TCR originated in a man between 65 and 80 years old with active or convalescent COVID-19. Material for sequencing was peripheral blood. CDR3 nucleotides: TGTGCCAGCAGCTATCAACAGTTTCCTGGAAACACCATATATTTT. Its protein is CASSYQQFPGNTIYF.